These T cell receptor beta chains were read from a single sample in a study of T cell repertoires in cytomegalovirus infection. TCRdb called the reads again in MiXCR, with one record for every CDR3 protein. Here the sample spans 450,000 to 600,000 distinct CDR3 sequences, about 11% being singletons. Sequencing input: PBMCs. The receptors shown here come from a human donor in good health (CMV status not recorded). Some clones in this sample may be carry-over from other donors' samples. The CDR3 runs from the conserved cysteine through the conserved F or W. The D gene is left open where the match is weak. A clone size is listed for some rows: how often the clone was seen (once, few, many), or a class if it is expanded.

clone_size	v_call	j_call	d_call	cdr3_aa	cdr3_nt
few	TRBV20-1	TRBJ2-7	-	CSARVRAGPPYEQYF	TGCAGTGCTAGAGTACGGGCAGGGCCCCCCTACGAGCAGTACTTC
few	TRBV13	TRBJ1-2	-	CASSLSDRSPLYGYTF	TGTGCCAGCAGCTTATCGGACAGATCCCCCCTCTATGGCTACACCTTC
many	TRBV28	TRBJ1-2	-	CASSLQGLNYGYTF	TGTGCCAGCAGTTTACAAGGCCTAAACTATGGCTACACCTTC
-	TRBV20-1	TRBJ2-3	-	CSASGGLPTDTQYF	TGCAGTGCTAGCGGGGGGCTCCCTACAGATACGCAGTATTTT
few	TRBV3-1	TRBJ1-2	-	CASSRTTVGNGYTF	TGTGCCAGCAGCCGAACGACAGTTGGGAATGGCTACACCTTC
many	TRBV7-2	TRBJ2-1	TRBD1	CASSLGTGNTRNEQFF	TGTGCCAGCAGCCTAGGGACAGGGAACACCAGGAATGAGCAGTTCTTC
once	TRBV6-5	TRBJ1-2	TRBD1	CASSSGQGRYTF	TGTGCCAGCAGCTCCGGACAGGGGCGCTACACCTTC
-	TRBV7-9	TRBJ1-4	TRBD1	CASSPGQGADEKLFF	TGTGCCAGCAGCCCAGGACAGGGCGCGGATGAAAAACTGTTTTTT
many	TRBV7-2	TRBJ2-2	TRBD1	CASSLTGDPTGELFF	TGTGCCAGCAGCCTAACAGGGGATCCCACCGGGGAGCTGTTTTTT
-	TRBV3-1	TRBJ2-3	TRBD2	CASSQAGLAGDTQYF	TGTGCCAGCAGCCAGGCGGGACTAGCGGGAGATACGCAGTATTTT
many	TRBV28	TRBJ1-4	-	CASSLQAFNEKLFF	TGTGCCAGCAGCCTACAGGCCTTTAATGAAAAACTGTTTTTT
-	TRBV4-1	TRBJ2-7	-	CASSQEGGLDEQYF	TGCGCCAGCAGCCAAGAAGGGGGTCTGGACGAGCAGTACTTC
-	TRBV29-1	TRBJ2-2	-	CSVWRMNTGELFF	TGCAGCGTTTGGCGGATGAACACCGGGGAGCTGTTTTTT
many	TRBV7-2	TRBJ1-1	TRBD1	CASSLAGTGVDTEAFF	TGTGCCAGCAGCTTAGCCGGGACAGGGGTGGACACTGAAGCTTTCTTT
many	TRBV27	TRBJ2-7	-	CASSPRLGGEQYF	TGTGCCAGCAGTCCCCGCCTCGGCGGGGAGCAGTACTTC
-	TRBV6-6	TRBJ1-6	-	CASSYPNRVGISPLHF	TGTGCCAGCAGTTACCCAAACCGGGTGGGGATTTCACCCCTCCACTTT
few	TRBV14	TRBJ1-1	-	CASSQDPGSTEAFF	TGTGCCAGCAGCCAAGATCCGGGGTCCACTGAAGCTTTCTTT
many	TRBV6-5	TRBJ1-2	-	CASMAARAYGYTF	TGTGCCAGCATGGCGGCGCGGGCTTATGGCTACACCTTC
many	TRBV28	TRBJ2-7	TRBD1	CASSLADRGRGVF	TGTGCCAGCAGTTTAGCAGACAGGGGGCGGGGGGTCTTC
few	TRBV5-1	TRBJ2-1	-	CASSSRRGGAHNEQFF	TGCGCCAGCAGCTCTCGGAGAGGGGGGGCCCACAATGAGCAGTTCTTC
few	TRBV27	TRBJ2-7	TRBD2	CASSLPRTSGGPSSYEQYF	TGTGCCAGCAGTTTGCCTAGGACTAGCGGGGGCCCTAGCTCCTACGAGCAGTACTTC
many	TRBV6-5	TRBJ2-3	TRBD2	CASSYSAFQAGVSQYF	TGTGCCAGCAGTTACTCAGCTTTTCAAGCGGGAGTGTCGCAGTATTTT
few	TRBV20-1	TRBJ2-1	TRBD2	CSARLAESSYNEQFF	TGCAGTGCCAGACTAGCGGAGAGCTCCTACAATGAGCAGTTCTTC
few	TRBV20-1	TRBJ2-5	TRBD2	CSLNPPSGGAGETQYF	TGCAGTCTCAACCCCCCCAGCGGGGGCGCCGGAGAGACCCAGTACTTC
-	TRBV4-2	TRBJ2-2	-	CASSQGGASNTGELFF	TGTGCCAGCAGCCAAGGGGGGGCCTCGAACACCGGGGAGCTGTTTTTT
few	TRBV3-1	TRBJ1-1	-	CASSQSQLSDSEAFF	TGTGCCAGCAGCCAAAGCCAACTTAGCGACTCTGAAGCTTTCTTT
few	TRBV6-1	TRBJ2-1	TRBD1	CASGGQGAALLWEQFF	TGTGCCAGCGGGGGACAGGGGGCTGCCCTCCTTTGGGAGCAGTTCTTC
many	TRBV7-2	TRBJ1-1	TRBD1	CASSLRGTGRTEAFF	TGTGCCAGCAGCTTAAGGGGGACAGGACGTACTGAAGCTTTCTTT